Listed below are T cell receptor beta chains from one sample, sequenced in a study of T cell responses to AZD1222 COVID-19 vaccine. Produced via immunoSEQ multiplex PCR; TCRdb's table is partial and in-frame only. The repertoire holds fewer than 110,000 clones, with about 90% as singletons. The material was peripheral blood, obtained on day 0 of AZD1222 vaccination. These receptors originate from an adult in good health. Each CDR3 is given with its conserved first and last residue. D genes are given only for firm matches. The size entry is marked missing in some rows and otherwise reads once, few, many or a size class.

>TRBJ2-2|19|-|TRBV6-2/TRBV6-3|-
TGTGCCAGCAGTTACGGGTACAAGGGGGTCTTCGCGAACACCGGGGAGCTGTTTTTT
CASSYGYKGVFANTGELFF
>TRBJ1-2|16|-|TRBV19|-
TGTGCCAGTAGTATGGGTTGGGACGGACAACTCTATGGCTACACCTTC
CASSMGWDGQLYGYTF
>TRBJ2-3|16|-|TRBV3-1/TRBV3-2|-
TGTGCCAGCAGCCAAGTGGGAGGAGCACTGACAGATACGCAGTATTTT
CASSQVGGALTDTQYF
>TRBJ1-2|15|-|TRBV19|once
TGTGCCAGTAGCAGACAGGTCTCAAACCTTAGGGGCTACACCTTC
CASSRQVSNLRGYTF
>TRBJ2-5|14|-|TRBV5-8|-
TGTGCCAGCAGCCCGGACGGCAGACAAGAGACCCAGTACTTC
CASSPDGRQETQYF
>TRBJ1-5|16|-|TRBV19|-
TGTGCCAGTAGCCCCCCCGTGGCAGGGCCCAATCAGCCCCAGCATTTT
CASSPPVAGPNQPQHF
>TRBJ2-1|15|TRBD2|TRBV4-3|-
TGCGCCAGCAGCCAAGATCGTATCGGCGGGGGTGAGCAGTTCTTC
CASSQDRIGGGEQFF
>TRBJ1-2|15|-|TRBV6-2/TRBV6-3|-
TGTGCCAGCAGTTCCCATTGGGGACGACACTATGGCTACACCTTC
CASSSHWGRHYGYTF
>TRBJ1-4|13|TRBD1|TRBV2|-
TGTGCCAGCAGCGGGACAGATAATGAAAAACTGTTTTTT
CASSGTDNEKLFF
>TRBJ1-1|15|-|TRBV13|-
TGTGCCAGCAGCTTAGCTCTGGGGTTAGGGACTGAAGCTTTCTTT
CASSLALGLGTEAFF
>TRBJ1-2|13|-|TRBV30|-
TGTGCCTGGAGACAACCTGCCGGGGAGGGCTACACCTTC
CAWRQPAGEGYTF
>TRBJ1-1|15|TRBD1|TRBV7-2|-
TGTGCCAGCAGCAGAAGAAGGACAGGGGACACTGAAGCTTTCTTT
CASSRRRTGDTEAFF
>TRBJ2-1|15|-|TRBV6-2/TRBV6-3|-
TGTGCCAGCAGTTACGTGGGGGAATCCTACAATGAGCAGTTCTTC
CASSYVGESYNEQFF
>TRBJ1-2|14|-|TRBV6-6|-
TGTGCCAGCAGTTACTCGGCCACAGGCTATGGCTACACCTTC
CASSYSATGYGYTF
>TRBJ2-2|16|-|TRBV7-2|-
TGTGCCAGCAGCTTAGCGACAGTAGGGATCGGCGGGGAGCTGTTTTTT
CASSLATVGIGGELFF
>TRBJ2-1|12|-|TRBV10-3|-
TGTGCCATCAGTGAGTCGGGGAATGAGCAGTTCTTC
CAISESGNEQFF
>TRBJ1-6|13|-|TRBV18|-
TGTGCCAGCTCACCACTGGCCAATTCACCCCTCCACTTT
CASSPLANSPLHF
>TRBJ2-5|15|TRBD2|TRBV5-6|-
TGTGCCAGCAGCTTGAATTGGCGGGGGCAAGAGACCCAGTACTTC
CASSLNWRGQETQYF
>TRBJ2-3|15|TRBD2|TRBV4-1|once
TGCGCCAGCAGCCTTAGCGGGGGGGTGACAGATACGCAGTATTTT
CASSLSGGVTDTQYF
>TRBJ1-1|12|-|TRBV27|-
TGTGCCAGTGTCGCGGGCCTAAGGGGGAGTTTCTTT
CASVAGLRGSFF
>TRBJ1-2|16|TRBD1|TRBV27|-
TGTGCCAGCAGTAAGACCCGACAGGGCTTGGACTATGGCTACACCTTC
CASSKTRQGLDYGYTF